What follows is one TCR beta chain and its context. Its antigen is unidentified. This sample was taken from a study of long-term antiretroviral therapy in people with HIV. Study results and limitations: Patients on ART gained diversity, which nonetheless stayed below transplant donor controls. The ART regimens used between the mid-2000s and the late 2010s may be less effective than current ones.

Running of the v3.0 immunoSEQ assay took place at survey level. A per-sample goal of about 40,000-50,000 T-cell genomes was targeted by sequencing. Data came from immunoSEQ multiplex PCR; TCRdb stores just in-frame clones and leaves some out. This sample yields some 25,000 clones, of which around 80% are seen a single time; around 16% belongs to the top ten. Trimming removed 4 bases from V and 5 bases from J, with 9 bases in between. Germline CDR1 and CDR2: MDHEN and SYDVKM. The CDR3 loop spans 13 amino acids. The chain uses TRBV28 and TRBJ1-5; D is uncertain. Material: unsorted PBMCs, obtained around 4.1 years after starting antiretroviral therapy. The sequence derives from a man aged 30 to 45 with HIV. CDR3 sequence: CASSSPADQPQHF. In DNA, the CDR3 is TGTGCCAGCAGTTCCCCCGCCGATCAGCCCCAGCATTTT.